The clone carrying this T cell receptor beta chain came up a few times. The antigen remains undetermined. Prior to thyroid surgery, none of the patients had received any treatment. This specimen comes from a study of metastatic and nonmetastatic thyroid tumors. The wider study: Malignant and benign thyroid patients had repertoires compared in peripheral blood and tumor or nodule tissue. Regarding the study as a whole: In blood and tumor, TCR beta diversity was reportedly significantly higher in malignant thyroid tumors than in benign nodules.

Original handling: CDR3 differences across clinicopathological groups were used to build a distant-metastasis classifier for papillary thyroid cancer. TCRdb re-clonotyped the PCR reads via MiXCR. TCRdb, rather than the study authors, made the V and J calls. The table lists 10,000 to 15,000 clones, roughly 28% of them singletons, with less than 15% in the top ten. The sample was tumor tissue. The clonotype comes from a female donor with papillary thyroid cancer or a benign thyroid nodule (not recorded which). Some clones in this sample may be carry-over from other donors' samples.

CDR3 in DNA: TGTGCCAGCAGATGGGACCTCCTGTATGGGGCCAACGTCCTGACTTTC. Translating gives CASRWDLLYGANVLTF. This chain connects TRBV27 to TRBJ2-6, with D perhaps assigned TRBD1 or TRBD2 (5 bases each). Germline V gives CDR1 MNHEY, CDR2 SMNVEV (reference sequence). The CDR3 consists of 16 residues. V was cut by 6 bases and J by 3 bases, with 15 bases left in between.